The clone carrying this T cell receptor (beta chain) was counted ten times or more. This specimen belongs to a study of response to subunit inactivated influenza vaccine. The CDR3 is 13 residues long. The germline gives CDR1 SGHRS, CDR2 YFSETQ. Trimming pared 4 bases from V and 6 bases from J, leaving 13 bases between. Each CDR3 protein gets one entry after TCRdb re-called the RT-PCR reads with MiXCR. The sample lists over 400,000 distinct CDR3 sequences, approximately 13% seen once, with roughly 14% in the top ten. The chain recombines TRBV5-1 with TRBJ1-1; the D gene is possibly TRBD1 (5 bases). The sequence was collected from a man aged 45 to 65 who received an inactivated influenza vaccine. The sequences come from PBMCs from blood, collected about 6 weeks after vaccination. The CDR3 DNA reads TGCGCCAGCAGCCCGAATGACAGAGCTGAAGCTTTCTTT. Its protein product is CASSPNDRAEAFF.